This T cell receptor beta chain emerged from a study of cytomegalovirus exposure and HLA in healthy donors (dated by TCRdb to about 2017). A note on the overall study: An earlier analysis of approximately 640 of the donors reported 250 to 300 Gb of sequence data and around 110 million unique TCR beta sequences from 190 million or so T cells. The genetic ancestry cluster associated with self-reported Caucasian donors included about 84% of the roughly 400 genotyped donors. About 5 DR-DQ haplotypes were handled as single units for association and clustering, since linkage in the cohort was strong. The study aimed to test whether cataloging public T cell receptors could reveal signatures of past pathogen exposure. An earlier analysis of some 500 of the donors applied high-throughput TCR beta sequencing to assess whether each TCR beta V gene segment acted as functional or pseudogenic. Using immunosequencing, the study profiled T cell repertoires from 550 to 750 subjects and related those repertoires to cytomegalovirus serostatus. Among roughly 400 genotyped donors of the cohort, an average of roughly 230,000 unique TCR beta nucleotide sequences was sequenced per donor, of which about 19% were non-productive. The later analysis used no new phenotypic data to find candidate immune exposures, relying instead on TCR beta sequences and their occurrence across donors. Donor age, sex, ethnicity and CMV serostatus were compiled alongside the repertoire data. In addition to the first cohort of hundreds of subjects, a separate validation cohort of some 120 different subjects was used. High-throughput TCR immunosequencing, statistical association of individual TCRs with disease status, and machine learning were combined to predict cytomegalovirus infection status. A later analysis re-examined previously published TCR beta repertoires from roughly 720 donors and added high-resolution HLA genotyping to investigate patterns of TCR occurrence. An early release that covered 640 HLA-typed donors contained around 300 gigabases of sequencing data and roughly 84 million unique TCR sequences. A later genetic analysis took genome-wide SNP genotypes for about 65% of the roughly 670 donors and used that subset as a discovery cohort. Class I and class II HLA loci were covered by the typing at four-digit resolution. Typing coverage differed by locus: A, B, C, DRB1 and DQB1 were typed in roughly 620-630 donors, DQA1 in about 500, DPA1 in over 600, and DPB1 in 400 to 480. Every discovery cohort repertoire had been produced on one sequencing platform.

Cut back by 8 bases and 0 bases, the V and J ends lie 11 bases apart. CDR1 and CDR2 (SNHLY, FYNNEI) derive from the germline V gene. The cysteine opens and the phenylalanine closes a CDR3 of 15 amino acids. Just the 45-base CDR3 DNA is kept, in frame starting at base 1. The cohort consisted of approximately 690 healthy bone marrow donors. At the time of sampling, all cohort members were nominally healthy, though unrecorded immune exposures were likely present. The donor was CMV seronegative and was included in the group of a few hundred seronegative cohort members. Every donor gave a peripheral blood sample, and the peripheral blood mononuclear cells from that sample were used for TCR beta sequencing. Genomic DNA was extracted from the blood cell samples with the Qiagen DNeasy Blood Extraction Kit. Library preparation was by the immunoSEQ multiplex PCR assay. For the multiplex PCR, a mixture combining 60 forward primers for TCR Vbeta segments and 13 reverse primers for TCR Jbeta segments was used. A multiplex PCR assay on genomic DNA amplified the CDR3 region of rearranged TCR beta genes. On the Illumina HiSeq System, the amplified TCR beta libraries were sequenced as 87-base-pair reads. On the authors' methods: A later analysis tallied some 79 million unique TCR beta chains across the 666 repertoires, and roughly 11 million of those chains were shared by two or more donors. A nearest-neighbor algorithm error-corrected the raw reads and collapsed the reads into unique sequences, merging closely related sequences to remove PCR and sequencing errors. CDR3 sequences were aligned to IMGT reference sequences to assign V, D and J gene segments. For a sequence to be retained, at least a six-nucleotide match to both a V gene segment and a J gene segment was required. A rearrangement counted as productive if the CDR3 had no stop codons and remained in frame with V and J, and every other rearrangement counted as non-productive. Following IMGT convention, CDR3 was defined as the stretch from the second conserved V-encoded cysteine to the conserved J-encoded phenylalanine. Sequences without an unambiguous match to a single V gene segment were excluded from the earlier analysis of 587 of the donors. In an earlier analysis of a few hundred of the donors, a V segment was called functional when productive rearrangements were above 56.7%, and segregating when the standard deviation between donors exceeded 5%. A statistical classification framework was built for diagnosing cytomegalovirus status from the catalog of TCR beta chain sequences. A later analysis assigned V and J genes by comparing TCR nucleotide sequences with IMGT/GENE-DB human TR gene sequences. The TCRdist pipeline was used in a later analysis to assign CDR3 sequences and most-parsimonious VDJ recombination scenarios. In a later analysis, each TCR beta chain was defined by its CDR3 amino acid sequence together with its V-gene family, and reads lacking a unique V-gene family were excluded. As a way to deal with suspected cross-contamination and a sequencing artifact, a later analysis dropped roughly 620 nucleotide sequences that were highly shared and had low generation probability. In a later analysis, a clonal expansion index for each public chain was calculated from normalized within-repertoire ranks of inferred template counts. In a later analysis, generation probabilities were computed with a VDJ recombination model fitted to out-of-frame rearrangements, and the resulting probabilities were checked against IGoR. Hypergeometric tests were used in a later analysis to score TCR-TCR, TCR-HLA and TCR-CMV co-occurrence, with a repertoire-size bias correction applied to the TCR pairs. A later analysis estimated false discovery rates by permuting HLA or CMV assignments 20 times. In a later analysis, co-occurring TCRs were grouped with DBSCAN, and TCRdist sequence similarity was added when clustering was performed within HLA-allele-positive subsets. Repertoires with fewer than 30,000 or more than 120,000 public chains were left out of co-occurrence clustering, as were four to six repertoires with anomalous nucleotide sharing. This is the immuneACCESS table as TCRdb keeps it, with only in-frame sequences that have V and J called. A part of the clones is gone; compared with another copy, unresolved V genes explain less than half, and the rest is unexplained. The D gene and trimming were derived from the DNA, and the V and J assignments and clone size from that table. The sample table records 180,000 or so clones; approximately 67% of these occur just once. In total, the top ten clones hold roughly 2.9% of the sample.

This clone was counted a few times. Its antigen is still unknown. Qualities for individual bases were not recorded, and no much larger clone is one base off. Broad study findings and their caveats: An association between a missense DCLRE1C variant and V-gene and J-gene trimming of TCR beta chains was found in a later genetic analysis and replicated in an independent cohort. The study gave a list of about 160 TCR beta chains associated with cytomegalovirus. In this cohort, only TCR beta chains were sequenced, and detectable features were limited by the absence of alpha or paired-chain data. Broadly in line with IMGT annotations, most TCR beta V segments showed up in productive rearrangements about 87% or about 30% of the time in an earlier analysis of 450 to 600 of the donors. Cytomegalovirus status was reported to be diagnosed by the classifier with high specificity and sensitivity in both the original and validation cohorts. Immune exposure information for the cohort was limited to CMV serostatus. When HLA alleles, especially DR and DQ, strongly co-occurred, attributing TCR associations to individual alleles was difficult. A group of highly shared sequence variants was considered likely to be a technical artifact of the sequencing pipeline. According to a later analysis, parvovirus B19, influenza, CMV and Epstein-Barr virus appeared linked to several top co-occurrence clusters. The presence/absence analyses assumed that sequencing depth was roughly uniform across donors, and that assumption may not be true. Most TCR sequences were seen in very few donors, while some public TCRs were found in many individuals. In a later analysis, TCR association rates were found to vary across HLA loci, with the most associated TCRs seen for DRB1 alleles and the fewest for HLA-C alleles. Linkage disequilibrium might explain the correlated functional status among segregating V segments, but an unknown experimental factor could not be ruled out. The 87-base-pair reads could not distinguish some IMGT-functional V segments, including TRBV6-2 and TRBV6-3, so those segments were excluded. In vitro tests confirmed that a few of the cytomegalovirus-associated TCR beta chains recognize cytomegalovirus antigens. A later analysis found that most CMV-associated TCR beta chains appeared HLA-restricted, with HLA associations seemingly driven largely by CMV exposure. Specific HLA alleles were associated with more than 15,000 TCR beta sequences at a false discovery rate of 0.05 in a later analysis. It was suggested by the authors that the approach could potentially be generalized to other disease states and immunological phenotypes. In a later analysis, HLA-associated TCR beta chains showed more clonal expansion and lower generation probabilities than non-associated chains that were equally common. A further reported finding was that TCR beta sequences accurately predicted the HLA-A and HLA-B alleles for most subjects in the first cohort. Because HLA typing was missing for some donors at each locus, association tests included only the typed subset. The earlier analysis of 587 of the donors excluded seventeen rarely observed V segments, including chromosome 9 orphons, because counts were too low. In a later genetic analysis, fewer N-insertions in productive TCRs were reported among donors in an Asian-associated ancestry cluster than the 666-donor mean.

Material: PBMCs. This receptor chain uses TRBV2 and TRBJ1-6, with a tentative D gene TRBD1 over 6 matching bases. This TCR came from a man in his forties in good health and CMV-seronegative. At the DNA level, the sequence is TGTGCCAGCGGTGGACAGAGCTCCTATAATTCACCCCTCCACTTT. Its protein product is CASGGQSSYNSPLHF.